Included here is one T cell receptor (beta chain) sequence, with context. This record belongs to a study of graft-versus-host responses after intestinal transplantation. Generated by immunoSEQ multiplex PCR, the TCRdb table keeps only in-frame clones and is missing some. The sample has roughly 46,000 clones, 85% to 95% seen once; the top ten hold around 6.3%. The germline V and J ends were trimmed by 6 bases and 2 bases, with 8 bases remaining between them. Germline CDR1 MNHNS, CDR2 SASEGT. The CDR3 contains 13 residues. This material consisted of PBMCs, taken approximately 740 days after a first intestinal transplant, on the day of a second. This receptor was identified in a human patient who received an intestinal transplant, so some T cells may come from the graft donor. The chain carries TRBV6-1 and TRBJ1-3; possibly TRBD1 for D (6 bases). CDR3 nucleotide sequence: TGTGCCAGCAGGCAGGGGCCTGGAAACACCATATATTTT. Its translation: CASRQGPGNTIYF.